The present entry profiles one T cell receptor beta chain with its context. These data originate in a study of blood T cell repertoires in COVID-19. The authors' processing: Amplification with reference gene primers provided the estimates of nucleated cell counts. The assay was immunoSEQ multiplex PCR, and TCRdb's table has in-frame clones only and misses some. D and trimming were read from the DNA, whereas the V and J calls and clone size are those reported in that table. The sample has fewer than 400,000 clones, 89% seen once. The CDR3 contains 17 residues. Germline-derived CDR1 and CDR2 are SGHTS and YDEGEE. Trimming left V 0 bases short and J 1 base short, with 14 bases between.

The V and J genes are TRBV5-8 and TRBJ1-5; D is uncertain. The clonotype comes from a man between 60 and 75 years old who had recovered from COVID-19. The specimen was PBMCs or T cells enriched from blood (not recorded which). DNA for the CDR3: TGTGCCAGCAGCTTGGGACTCCAAAGAAGGAGCAATCAGCCCCAGCATTTT. This translates into CASSLGLQRRSNQPQHF. Supplemented by reference TRBV5-8 and TRBJ1-5, the full variable domain reads EAGVTQSPTHLIKTRGQQATLRCSPISGHTSVYWYQQALGLGLQFLLWYDEGEERNRGNFPPRFSGRQFPNYSSELNVNALELEDSALYLCASSLGLQRRSNQPQHFGDGTRLSIL.